The present TCR beta chain was sequenced within a study of immune evolution from preneoplasia to lung adenocarcinoma. The study's findings and limits: Later-stage lesions appeared to have more T cells, more diversity, less clonality.

Measured with immunoSEQ multiplex PCR; TCRdb has only the in-frame clones, and not every one. The sample yields approximately 9,000 clones, roughly three quarters seen once. Germline values: CDR1 MNHEY, CDR2 SMNVEV (reference sequence). The CDR3 consists of 18 residues. V was clipped by 5 bases and J by 6 bases; unmatched bases: 15. About this clone itself: Its antigen is not known.

This sequence was found in a donor older than 65 with lung adenocarcinoma. Sample: FFPE minimally invasive lung adenocarcinoma tissue. This chain joins TRBV27 and TRBJ2-7, with 14 bases that match TRBD2. In DNA, the CDR3 is TGTGCCAGCAGTCTAAAAACTGTGGGACTAGCGGGAGCAGCCGAGCAGTACTTC. This sequence encodes CASSLKTVGLAGAAEQYF.